In its sample, the clone carrying this T cell receptor beta chain was seen a few times. The sample is drawn from a study of OX40 agonist ivuxolimab in advanced cancers. From germline, CDR1 is MNHEY and CDR2 SMNVEV (reference sequence). This CDR3 has 14 residues. J gave up 3 bases and V 4 bases, and 2 bases lay outside the gene matches. Here immunoSEQ multiplex PCR was the method, and the copy in TCRdb shows in-frame clones only, minus some. Of approximately 60,000 clones listed, approximately 78% are singletons. This sample comprised CD4+ or CD8+ T cells sorted from blood, obtained in a trial of the OX40 agonist ivuxolimab. The chain employs TRBV27 and TRBJ1-1, with 10 bases matching TRBD1. The receptor was derived from an adult with an advanced solid tumor such as melanoma, head and neck, liver or kidney cancer. CDR3 loop: CASSSGQGYTEAFF. CDR3 bases: TGTGCCAGCAGTTCGGGACAGGGGTACACTGAAGCTTTCTTT.